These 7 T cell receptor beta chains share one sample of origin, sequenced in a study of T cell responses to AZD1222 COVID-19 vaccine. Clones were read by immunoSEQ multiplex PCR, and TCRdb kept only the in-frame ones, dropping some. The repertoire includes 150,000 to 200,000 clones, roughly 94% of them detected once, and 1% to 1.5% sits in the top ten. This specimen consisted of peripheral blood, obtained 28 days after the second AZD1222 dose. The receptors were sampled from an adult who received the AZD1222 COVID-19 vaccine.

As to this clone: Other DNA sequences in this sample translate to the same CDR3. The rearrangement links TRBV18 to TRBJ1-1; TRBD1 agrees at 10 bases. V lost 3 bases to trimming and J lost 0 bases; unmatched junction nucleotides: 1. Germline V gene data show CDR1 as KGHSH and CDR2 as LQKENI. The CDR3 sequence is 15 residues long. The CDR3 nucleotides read TGTGCCAGCTCACCGGGACAGGGGATGAACACTGAAGCTTTCTTT. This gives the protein CASSPGQGMNTEAFF.

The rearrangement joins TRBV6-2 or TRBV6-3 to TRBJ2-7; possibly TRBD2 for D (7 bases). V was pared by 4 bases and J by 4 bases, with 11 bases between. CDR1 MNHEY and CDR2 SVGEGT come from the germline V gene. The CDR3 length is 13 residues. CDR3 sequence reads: CASSWGGPYEQYF. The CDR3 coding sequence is TGTGCCAGCAGTTGGGGGGGGCCTTACGAGCAGTACTTC.

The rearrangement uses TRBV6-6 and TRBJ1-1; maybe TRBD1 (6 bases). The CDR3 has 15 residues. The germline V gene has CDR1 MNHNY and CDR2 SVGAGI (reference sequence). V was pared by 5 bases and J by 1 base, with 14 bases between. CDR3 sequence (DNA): TGTGCCAGCAGTCTACAGGGCCGGGGGAACACTGAAGCTTTCTTT. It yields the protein CASSLQGRGNTEAFF.

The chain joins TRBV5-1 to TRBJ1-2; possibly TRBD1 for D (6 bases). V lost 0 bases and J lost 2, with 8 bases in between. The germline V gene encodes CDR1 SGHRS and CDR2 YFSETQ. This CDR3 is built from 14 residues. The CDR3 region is CASSLGQGNYGYTF. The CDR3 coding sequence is TGCGCCAGCAGCTTGGGTCAGGGGAACTATGGCTACACCTTC. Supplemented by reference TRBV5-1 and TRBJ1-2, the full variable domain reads KAGVTQTPRYLIKTRGQQVTLSCSPISGHRSVSWYQQTPGQGLQFLFEYFSETQRNKGNFPGRFSGRQFSNSRSEMNVSTLELGDSALYLCASSLGQGNYGYTFGSGTRLTVV.

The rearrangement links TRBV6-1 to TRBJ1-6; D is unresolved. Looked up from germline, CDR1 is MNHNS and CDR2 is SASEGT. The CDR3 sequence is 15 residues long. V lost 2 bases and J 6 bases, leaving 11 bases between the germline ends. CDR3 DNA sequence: TGTGCCAGCAGTGAACACGGGTATGCTAATTCACCCCTCCACTTT. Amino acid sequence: CASSEHGYANSPLHF.

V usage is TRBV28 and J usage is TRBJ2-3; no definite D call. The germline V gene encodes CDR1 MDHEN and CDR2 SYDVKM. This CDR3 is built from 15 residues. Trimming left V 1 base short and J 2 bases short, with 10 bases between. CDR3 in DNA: TGTGCCAGCAGTTTATTAGGCACGTCCACAGATACGCAGTATTTT. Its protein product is CASSLLGTSTDTQYF.

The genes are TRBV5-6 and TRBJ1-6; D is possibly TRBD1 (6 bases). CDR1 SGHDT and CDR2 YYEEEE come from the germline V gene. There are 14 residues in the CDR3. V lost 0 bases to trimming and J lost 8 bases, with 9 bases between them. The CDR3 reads CASSLDRVDSPLHF. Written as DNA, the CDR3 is TGTGCCAGCAGCTTGGACAGGGTGGATTCACCCCTCCACTTT.